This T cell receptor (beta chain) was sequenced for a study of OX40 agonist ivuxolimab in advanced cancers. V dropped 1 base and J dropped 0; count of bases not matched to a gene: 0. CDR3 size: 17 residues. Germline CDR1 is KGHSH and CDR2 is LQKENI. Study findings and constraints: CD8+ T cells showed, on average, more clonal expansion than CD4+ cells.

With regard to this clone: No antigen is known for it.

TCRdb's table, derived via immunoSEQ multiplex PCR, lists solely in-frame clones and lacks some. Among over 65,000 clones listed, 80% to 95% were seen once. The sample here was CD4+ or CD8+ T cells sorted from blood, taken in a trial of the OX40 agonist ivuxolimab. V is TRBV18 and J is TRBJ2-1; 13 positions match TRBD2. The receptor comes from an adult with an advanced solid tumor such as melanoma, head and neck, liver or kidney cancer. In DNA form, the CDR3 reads TGTGCCAGCTCACCACGGACTAGCGGGAGCTCCTACAATGAGCAGTTCTTC. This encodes CASSPRTSGSSYNEQFF.